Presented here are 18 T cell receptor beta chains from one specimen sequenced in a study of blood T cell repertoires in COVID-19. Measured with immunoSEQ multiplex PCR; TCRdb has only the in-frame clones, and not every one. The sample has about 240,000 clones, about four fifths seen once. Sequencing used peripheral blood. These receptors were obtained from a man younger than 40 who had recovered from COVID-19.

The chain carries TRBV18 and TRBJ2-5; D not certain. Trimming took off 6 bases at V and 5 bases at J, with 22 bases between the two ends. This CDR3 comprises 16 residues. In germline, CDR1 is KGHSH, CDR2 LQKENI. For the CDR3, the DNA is TGTGCCAGCTCGCGAGTAATCCGCATGGAGAGGGAGACCCAGTACTTC. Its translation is CASSRVIRMERETQYF. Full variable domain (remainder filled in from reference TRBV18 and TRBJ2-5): NAGVMQNPRHLVRRRGQEARLRCSPMKGHSHVYWYRQLPEEGLKFMVYLQKENIIDESGMPKERFSAEFPKEGPSILRIQQVVRGDSAAYFCASSRVIRMERETQYFGPGTRLLVL.

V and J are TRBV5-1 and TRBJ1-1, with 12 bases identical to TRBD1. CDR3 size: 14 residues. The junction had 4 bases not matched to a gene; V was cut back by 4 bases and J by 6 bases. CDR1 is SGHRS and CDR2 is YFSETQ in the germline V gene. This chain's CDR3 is CASSRDRGLPEAFF. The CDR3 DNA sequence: TGCGCCAGCAGCCGGGACAGGGGGCTGCCTGAAGCTTTCTTT.

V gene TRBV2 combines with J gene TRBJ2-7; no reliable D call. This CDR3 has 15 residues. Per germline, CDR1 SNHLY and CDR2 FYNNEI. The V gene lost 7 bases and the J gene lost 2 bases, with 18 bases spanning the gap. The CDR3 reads CASTSTLVWAYEQYV. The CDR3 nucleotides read TGTGCCAGCACCTCGACTCTTGTATGGGCCTACGAGCAGTACGTC.

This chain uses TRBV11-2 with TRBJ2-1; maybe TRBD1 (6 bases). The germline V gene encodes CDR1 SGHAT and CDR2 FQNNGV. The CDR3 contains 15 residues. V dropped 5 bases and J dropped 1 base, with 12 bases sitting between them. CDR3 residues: CASSPNRDSYNEQFF. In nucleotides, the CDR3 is TGTGCCAGCAGCCCCAACAGGGATTCCTACAATGAGCAGTTCTTC.

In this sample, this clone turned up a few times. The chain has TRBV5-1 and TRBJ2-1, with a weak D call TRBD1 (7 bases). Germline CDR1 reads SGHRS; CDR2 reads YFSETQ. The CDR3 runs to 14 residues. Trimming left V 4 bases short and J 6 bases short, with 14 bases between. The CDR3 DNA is TGCGCCAGCAGCACGCGGGACAGCATCAATGAGCAGTTCTTC. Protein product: CASSTRDSINEQFF.

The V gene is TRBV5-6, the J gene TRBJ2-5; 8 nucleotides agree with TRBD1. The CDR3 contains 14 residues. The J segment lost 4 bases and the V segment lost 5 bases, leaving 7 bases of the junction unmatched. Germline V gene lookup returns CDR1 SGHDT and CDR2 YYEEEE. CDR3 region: CASSAGGRGETQYF. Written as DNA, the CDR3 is TGTGCCAGCAGTGCAGGGGGCAGAGGAGAGACCCAGTACTTC.

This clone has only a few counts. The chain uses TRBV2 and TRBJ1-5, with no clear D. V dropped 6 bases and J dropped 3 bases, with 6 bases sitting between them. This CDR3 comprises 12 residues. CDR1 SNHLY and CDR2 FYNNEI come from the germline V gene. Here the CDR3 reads CASSPHNQPQHF. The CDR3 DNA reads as TGTGCCAGCAGCCCACACAATCAGCCCCAGCATTTT. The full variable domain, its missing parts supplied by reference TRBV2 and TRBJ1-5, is EPEVTQTPSHQVTQMGQEVILRCVPISNHLYFYWYRQILGQKVEFLVSFYNNEISEKSEIFDDQFSVERPDGSNFTLKIRSTKLEDSAMYFCASSPHNQPQHFGDGTRLSIL.

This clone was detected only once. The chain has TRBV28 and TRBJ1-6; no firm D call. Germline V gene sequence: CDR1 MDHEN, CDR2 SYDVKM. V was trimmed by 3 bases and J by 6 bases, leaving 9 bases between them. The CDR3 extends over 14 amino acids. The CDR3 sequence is CASSLSNFNSPLHF. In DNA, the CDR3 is TGTGCCAGCAGTTTGAGCAATTTTAATTCACCCCTCCACTTT.

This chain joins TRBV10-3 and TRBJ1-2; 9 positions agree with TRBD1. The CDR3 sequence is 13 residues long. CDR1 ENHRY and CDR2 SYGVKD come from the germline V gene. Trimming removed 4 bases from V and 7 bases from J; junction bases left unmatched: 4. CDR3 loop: CAISGQGVRGYTF. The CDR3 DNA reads TGTGCCATCAGTGGACAGGGGGTCCGTGGCTACACCTTC.

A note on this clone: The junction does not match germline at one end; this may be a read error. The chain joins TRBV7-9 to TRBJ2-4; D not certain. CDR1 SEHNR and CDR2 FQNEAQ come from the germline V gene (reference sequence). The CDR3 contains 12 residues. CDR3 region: CASSLDGSAESF. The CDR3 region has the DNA TGTGCCAGCAGCTTAGATGGGTCGGCGGAATCCTTC. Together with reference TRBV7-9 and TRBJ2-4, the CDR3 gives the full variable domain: DTGVSQNPRHKITKRGQNVTFRCDPISEHNRLYWYRQTLGQGPEFLTYFQNEAQLEKSRLLSDRFSAERPKGSFSTLEIQRTEQGDSAMYLCASSLDGSAESFGAGTRLSVL.

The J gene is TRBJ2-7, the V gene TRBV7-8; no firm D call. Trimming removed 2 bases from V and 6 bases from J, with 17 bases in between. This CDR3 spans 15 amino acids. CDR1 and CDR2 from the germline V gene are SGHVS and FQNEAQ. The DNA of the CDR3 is TGTGCCAGCAGCTTACAGACTTTCACTAACGGCGAGCAGTACTTC. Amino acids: CASSLQTFTNGEQYF.

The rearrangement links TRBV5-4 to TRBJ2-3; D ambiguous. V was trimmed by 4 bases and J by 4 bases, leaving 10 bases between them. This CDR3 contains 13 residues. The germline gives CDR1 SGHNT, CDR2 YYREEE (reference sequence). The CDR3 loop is CASSPLPPDTQYF. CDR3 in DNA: TGTGCCAGCAGCCCACTTCCCCCAGATACGCAGTATTTT.

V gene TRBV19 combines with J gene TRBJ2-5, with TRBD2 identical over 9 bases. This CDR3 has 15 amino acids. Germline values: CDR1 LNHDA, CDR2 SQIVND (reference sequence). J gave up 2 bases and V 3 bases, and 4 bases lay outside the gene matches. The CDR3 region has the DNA TGTGCCAGTAGTATTGGGGCGGGGGGGCAAGAGACCCAGTACTTC. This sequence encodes CASSIGAGGQETQYF.

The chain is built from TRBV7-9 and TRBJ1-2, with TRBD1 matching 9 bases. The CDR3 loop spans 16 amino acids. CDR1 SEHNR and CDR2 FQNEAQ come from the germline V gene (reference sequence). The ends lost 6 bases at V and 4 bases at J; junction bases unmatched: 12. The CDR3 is CASSFFPWTGVYGYTF. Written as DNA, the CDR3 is TGTGCCAGCAGTTTTTTCCCCTGGACAGGGGTCTATGGCTACACCTTC.

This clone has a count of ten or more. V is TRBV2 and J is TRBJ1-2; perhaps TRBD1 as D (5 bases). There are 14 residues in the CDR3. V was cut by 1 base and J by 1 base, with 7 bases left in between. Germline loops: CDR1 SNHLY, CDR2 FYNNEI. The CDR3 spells CASSEVTVNYGYTF. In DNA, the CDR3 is TGTGCCAGCAGTGAAGTGACAGTTAACTATGGCTACACCTTC.

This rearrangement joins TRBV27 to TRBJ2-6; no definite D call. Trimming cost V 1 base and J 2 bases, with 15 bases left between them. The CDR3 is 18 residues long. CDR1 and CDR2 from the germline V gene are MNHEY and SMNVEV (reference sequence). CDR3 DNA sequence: TGTGCCAGCAGTTTATTATCTCGAGGTGGCGCTGGGGCCAACGTCCTGACTTTC. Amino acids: CASSLLSRGGAGANVLTF.

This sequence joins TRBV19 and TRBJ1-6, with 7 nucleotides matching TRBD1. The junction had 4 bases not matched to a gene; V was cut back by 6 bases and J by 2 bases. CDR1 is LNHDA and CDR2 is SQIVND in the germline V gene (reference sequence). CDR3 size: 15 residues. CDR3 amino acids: CASSPQGAYNSPLHF. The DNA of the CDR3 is TGTGCCAGTAGCCCTCAGGGGGCCTATAATTCACCCCTCCACTTT.

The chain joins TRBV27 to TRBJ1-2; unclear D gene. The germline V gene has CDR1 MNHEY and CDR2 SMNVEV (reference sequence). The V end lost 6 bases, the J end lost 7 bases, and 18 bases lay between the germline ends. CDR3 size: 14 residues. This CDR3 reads CASSPNTDSRGYTF. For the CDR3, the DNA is TGTGCCAGCAGCCCCAACACGGACTCTCGTGGCTACACCTTC.